This T cell receptor (beta chain) was retrieved from a study of radiotherapy plus CTLA-4 blockade in lung cancer. Sequencing used immunoSEQ multiplex PCR; TCRdb keeps in-frame clones, though not all of them. The table lists some 49,000 clones, approximately 84% of them singletons. The CDR3 spans 13 residues. V lost 7 bases to trimming and J lost 4 bases; unmatched junction nucleotides: 8. Germline loops: CDR1 SQVTM, CDR2 ANQGSEA. The source was peripheral blood, collected from a patient treated with radiotherapy plus ipilimumab. This chain uses TRBV29-1 with TRBJ2-7; 9 positions agree with TRBD1. The TCR originated in a human donor with non-small cell lung cancer whose response to radiotherapy plus ipilimumab could not be evaluated. The CDR3 sequence is CSAGRTGVYEQYF. In DNA, the CDR3 is TGCAGCGCTGGGCGGACAGGGGTGTACGAGCAGTACTTC.